The T cell receptor beta chain described here comes from a study of blood T cell repertoires in COVID-19. The table came from immunoSEQ multiplex PCR; TCRdb's copy has only in-frame clones and leaves some out. The top ten clones hold over 0.2% of a sample with over 600,000 clones, around 90% of them seen once. CDR1 is SGHTA and CDR2 is FQGTGA in the germline V gene. V was pared by 4 bases and J by 8 bases, with 5 bases of the junction left unmatched. CDR3 length: 13 amino acids. The clonotype comes from a woman between 18 and 30 years old with acute or convalescent COVID-19. The chain has TRBV7-3 and TRBJ1-2; 9 positions match TRBD1. Sequencing was carried out using peripheral blood. CDR3 in amino acids: CASSYGTGQGYTF. The CDR3 DNA sequence: TGTGCCAGCAGCTACGGGACAGGGCAAGGCTACACCTTC.